This TCR beta chain was observed in a study of cytomegalovirus exposure and HLA in healthy donors. Overall study context: An early release of data contained about 85 million unique TCRs, which came from HLA-typed donors.

The length of the CDR3 is 15 residues. The V end was cut by 1 base, the J end by 7 bases, with 16 bases between. Germline V gene lookup returns CDR1 MNHEY and CDR2 SMNVEV (reference sequence). The study's findings and limits: TCR beta V- and J-gene trimming, according to a later analysis, was linked to a missense DCLRE1C variant. The records held CMV serostatus as the only immune exposure information.

The study ran its PCR with 60 Vbeta and 13 Jbeta primers. Using immunoSEQ multiplex PCR, the repertoire was profiled, and TCRdb retains in-frame clones only, with some absent. This sample carries 95,000 to 150,000 clones, under 90% of them seen once, and the ten largest clones take less than 2.5%. About this clone itself: The antigen is not known.

The source is a woman aged 40 to 50 in good health and CMV-seronegative. V is TRBV27 and J is TRBJ1-1; D not resolved. The sequencing sample was made of PBMCs. DNA for the CDR3: TGTGCCAGCAGTTTATATGCGGTGGTCGGCGGTGAAGCTTTCTTT. Translated, it gives CASSLYAVVGGEAFF.